What follows are 27 T cell receptor beta chains derived from one specimen sequenced in a study of blood T cell repertoires in COVID-19. The protocol was immunoSEQ multiplex PCR, while the TCRdb copy is restricted to in-frame clones and leaves out a portion. The repertoire holds approximately 440,000 clones, 80% to 95% seen once, with about 0.63% in the top ten. The specimen was PBMCs or T cells enriched from blood (not recorded which). Source of these receptors: a man aged 18-30 years who had recovered from COVID-19.

This clone appeared many times. The rearrangement links TRBV5-6 to TRBJ1-2, with TRBD1 identical over 10 bases. This CDR3 contains 15 residues. V shed 7 bases and J 0 bases; nucleotides not matched to a gene: 6. CDR1 and CDR2 from the germline V gene are SGHDT and YYEEEE. This CDR3 reads CASSPDRGTNYGYTF. For the CDR3, the DNA is TGTGCCAGCTCCCCGGACAGGGGGACTAACTATGGCTACACCTTC.

This rearrangement joins TRBV5-1 to TRBJ2-1; 9 positions match TRBD2. V shed 5 bases and J 0 bases; nucleotides not matched to a gene: 6. The germline gives CDR1 SGHRS, CDR2 YFSETQ. The CDR3 is 16 amino acids. The DNA of the CDR3 is TGCGCCAGCAGTCTCGTTAGCGGGAGCTCCTACAATGAGCAGTTCTTC. Its translation is CASSLVSGSSYNEQFF.

The CDR3 DNA follows: TGTGCCAGCAGCGACAGGGGAATGGCTGAAGCTTTCTTT. Translated, it gives CASSDRGMAEAFF. V and J are TRBV11-2 and TRBJ1-1; 8 bases fit TRBD1. Germline V lookup: CDR1 SGHAT, CDR2 FQNNGV. This CDR3 contains 13 residues. V lost 5 bases, J lost 6 bases, and 5 bases stayed unmatched.

This chain joins TRBV5-1 and TRBJ2-1, with TRBD2 matching 7 bases. The CDR3 consists of 15 residues. The germline V gene encodes CDR1 SGHRS and CDR2 YFSETQ. Losses at the gene ends were 4 bases for V and 5 bases for J; bases not matched to a gene: 9. CDR3 nucleotides: TGCGCCAGCAGCCAAGCGGGAAGGGACCACAATGAGCAGTTCTTC. This encodes CASSQAGRDHNEQFF.

This chain connects TRBV5-4 to TRBJ2-2; perhaps TRBD2 as D (5 bases). CDR1 is SGHNT, CDR2 YYREEE, per germline (reference sequence). V was pared by 4 bases and J by 0 bases, with 10 bases between. The CDR3 consists of 15 residues. CDR3 DNA sequence: TGTGCCAGCAGCCCCGGGATGCCGAACACCGGGGAGCTGTTTTTT. This codes for CASSPGMPNTGELFF.

V and J are TRBV7-9 and TRBJ1-5; TRBD1 matches 7 bases. From germline, CDR1 is SEHNR and CDR2 FQNEAQ (reference sequence). V lost 5 bases and J lost 13; bases outside the gene matches: 8. The CDR3 totals 12 residues. The CDR3 region has the DNA TGTGCCAGCAGCCGGGACAGCGAGAAACAGCATTTT. Protein: CASSRDSEKQHF.

Only one count was recorded for this clone. This chain joins TRBV19 and TRBJ1-5, with 10 bases that match TRBD1. The J segment lost 1 base and the V segment lost 3 bases, leaving 12 bases of the junction unmatched. From germline, CDR1 is LNHDA and CDR2 SQIVND (reference sequence). This CDR3 has 19 residues. The CDR3, as DNA: TGTGCCAGTAGTATCGGCCGGACAGGGGGGGGCCTAAGCAATCAGCCCCAGCATTTT. Its translation: CASSIGRTGGGLSNQPQHF.

This sequence joins TRBV2 and TRBJ2-2; 15 bases are a match to TRBD2. CDR3 length: 17 residues. V lost 6 bases, J lost 5 bases, and 7 bases stayed unmatched. Germline V gene data show CDR1 as SNHLY and CDR2 as FYNNEI. The CDR3 is CASSDPGTSGRTGELFF. CDR3 bases: TGTGCCAGCAGCGACCCCGGGACTAGCGGGAGGACCGGGGAGCTGTTTTTT.

This clone is a singleton in its sample. The gene calls are TRBV5-4 and TRBJ1-2, with 10 nucleotides matching TRBD1. This CDR3 contains 15 residues. Trimming took 4 bases from V and 6 from J; bases not matched to a gene: 9. Germline V lookup: CDR1 SGHNT, CDR2 YYREEE (reference sequence). CDR3: CASSQPLTGGNGYTF. The CDR3 nucleotides read TGTGCCAGCAGCCAACCCCTGACAGGGGGCAATGGCTACACCTTC.

The gene calls are TRBV19 and TRBJ1-5, with D perhaps matching TRBD1 (6 bases). The germline V gene encodes CDR1 LNHDA and CDR2 SQIVND (reference sequence). V was clipped by 5 bases and J by 4 bases, with 12 bases between them. This CDR3 comprises 14 residues. CDR3 bases: TGTGCCAGTAGTTTTTTAGGGGGAAATCAGCCCCAGCATTTT. Its translation: CASSFLGGNQPQHF. The whole variable domain, remainder taken from reference TRBV19 and TRBJ1-5, is DGGITQSPKYLFRKEGQNVTLSCEQNLNHDAMYWYRQDPGQGLRLIYYSQIVNDFQKGDIAEGYSVSREKKESFPLTVTSAQKNPTAFYLCASSFLGGNQPQHFGDGTRLSIL.

This rearrangement joins TRBV2 to TRBJ1-6, with D unclear. V lost 5 bases and J lost 2, with 10 bases in between. Looked up from germline, CDR1 is SNHLY and CDR2 is FYNNEI. CDR3 length: 15 amino acids. Here the CDR3 reads CASSPPGTYNSPLHF. The CDR3 coding sequence is TGTGCCAGCAGTCCGCCGGGGACCTATAATTCACCCCTCCACTTT.

For the CDR3, the DNA is TGTGCCAGCAGTTTAGGGGGGTTCGCTGGAAACACCATATATTTT. It codes for CASSLGGFAGNTIYF. The gene calls are TRBV28 and TRBJ1-3, with D possibly being TRBD1 (5 bases). Germline V gene sequence: CDR1 MDHEN, CDR2 SYDVKM. CDR3 size: 15 residues. Trimming took 2 bases from V and 2 from J, leaving 10 bases between them.

As regards this clone: Different DNA sequences within this sample yield the same CDR3. V is TRBV15 and J is TRBJ1-1; unclear D gene. CDR1 and CDR2 from the germline V gene are LNHNV and YYDKDF (reference sequence). V was cut by 0 bases and J by 4 bases, with 6 bases left in between. The CDR3 contains 13 residues. The CDR3 sequence is CATSREGGTEAFF. CDR3 DNA: TGTGCCACCAGCAGAGAGGGAGGCACTGAAGCTTTCTTT.

The chain couples TRBV5-8 to TRBJ1-5; TRBD1 agrees at 9 bases. The CDR3 is 15 residues long. Trimming removed 4 bases from V and 3 bases from J; junction bases left unmatched: 5. Germline values: CDR1 SGHTS, CDR2 YDEGEE. CDR3 amino acids: CASSTGTGNNQPQHF. The DNA for the CDR3 is TGTGCCAGCAGCACCGGGACAGGGAACAATCAGCCCCAGCATTTT.

This clone was picked up one time. V usage is TRBV28 and J usage is TRBJ2-7; 8 nucleotides agree with TRBD1. V dropped 4 bases and J dropped 6; count of bases not matched to a gene: 8. This CDR3 has 14 residues. Germline CDR1 MDHEN, CDR2 SYDVKM. The CDR3 nucleotides are TGTGCCAGCAGTTCCCCGGGACAGGTAGGCGAGCAGTACTTC. Residues: CASSSPGQVGEQYF.

This rearrangement joins TRBV7-9 to TRBJ2-5; 14 bases fit TRBD2. The V gene end was trimmed by 6 bases and the J gene end by 5 bases; junction bases not matched to a gene: 17. The CDR3 sequence is 19 residues long. The germline gives CDR1 SEHNR, CDR2 FQNEAQ (reference sequence). CDR3 in amino acids: CASRLGRLAGGPRGETQYF. The CDR3 DNA reads TGTGCCAGCAGGTTGGGCCGACTAGCGGGAGGGCCTCGTGGGGAGACCCAGTACTTC.

The chain has TRBV18 and TRBJ1-1, with 7 bases matching TRBD1. This CDR3 is built from 13 residues. V dropped 2 bases and J dropped 3; count of bases not matched to a gene: 0. Germline assignment: CDR1 KGHSH and CDR2 LQKENI. Written as DNA, the CDR3 is TGTGCCAGCTCACCAGGGACAGACACTGAAGCTTTCTTT. It specifies CASSPGTDTEAFF.

The chain recombines TRBV5-4 with TRBJ1-6, with 8 bases fitting TRBD1. The V segment lost 0 bases and the J segment 4 bases; nucleotides outside the gene matches: 6. The CDR3 extends over 17 amino acids. Germline CDR1 SGHNT, CDR2 YYREEE (reference sequence). The CDR3 region is CASSLAGTGGYNSPLHF. The CDR3 nucleotides read TGTGCCAGCAGCTTGGCGGGGACAGGAGGGTATAATTCACCCCTCCACTTT.

This chain links TRBV23-1 with TRBJ2-5; D is perhaps TRBD2 (5 bases). TRBV23-1 is sorted into the ORF group, with uncertain function. V was cut by 0 bases and J by 4 bases, with 18 bases left in between. The CDR3 is 17 residues long. CDR3 sequence (DNA): TGCGCCAGCAGTCAATCGACCCGACGGGGAGTACGAGAGACCCAGTACTTC. Translation: CASSQSTRRGVRETQYF.

V gene TRBV28 combines with J gene TRBJ1-5; D uncertain. Germline CDR1 reads MDHEN; CDR2 reads SYDVKM. CDR3 length: 14 amino acids. With 7 bases removed from V and 0 bases from J, the gap between germline ends came to 10 bases. In DNA, the CDR3 is TGTGCCAGCACCCTCCCTTATAGCAATCAGCCCCAGCATTTT. This translates into CASTLPYSNQPQHF.

The rearrangement links TRBV6-1 to TRBJ2-1, with D possibly being TRBD2 (6 bases). The CDR3 spans 17 residues. From germline, CDR1 is MNHNS and CDR2 SASEGT. V was cut by 3 bases and J by 2 bases, with 17 bases left in between. CDR3 loop: CASSEKRRGGPYNEQFF. In nucleotides, the CDR3 is TGTGCCAGCAGTGAGAAGAGGAGGGGCGGCCCCTACAATGAGCAGTTCTTC.

This chain joins TRBV12-3 or TRBV12-4 and TRBJ2-3; D call uncertain. Trimming stripped 6 bases from V and 4 bases from J, with 5 bases between. The CDR3 is 11 amino acids. DNA of the CDR3: TGTGCCAGCAGCGAGGCAGATACGCAGTATTTT. Translation: CASSEADTQYF.

The chain recombines TRBV29-1 with TRBJ1-1; D is unresolved. In germline, CDR1 is SQVTM, CDR2 ANQGSEA. With 2 bases removed from V and 5 bases from J, the gap between germline ends came to 6 bases. The CDR3 is 11 residues long. CDR3: CSVEKLTEAFF. The CDR3 DNA sequence: TGCAGCGTTGAAAAATTAACTGAAGCTTTCTTT.

The gene calls are TRBV24-1 and TRBJ2-3; 7 positions agree with TRBD2. Trimming removed 3 bases from V and 5 bases from J; junction bases left unmatched: 10. The germline V gene has CDR1 KGHDR and CDR2 SFDVKD. The CDR3 has 16 residues. The CDR3 reads CATSDPTGLMGDTQYF. DNA of the CDR3: TGTGCCACCAGTGATCCCACGGGACTAATGGGAGATACGCAGTATTTT.

The chain has TRBV6-5 and TRBJ2-4; 7 nucleotides line up with TRBD2. The V segment lost 8 bases and the J segment 3 bases; nucleotides outside the gene matches: 10. From germline, CDR1 is MNHEY and CDR2 SVGAGI. CDR3 length equals 15 residues. Written as DNA, the CDR3 is TGTGCCAGCGCTGCAAGCGGGATCGTCAAAAACATTCAGTACTTC. This sequence encodes CASAASGIVKNIQYF.

V usage is TRBV2 and J usage is TRBJ1-5; D call uncertain. V lost 1 base and J 7 bases, leaving 11 bases between the germline ends. Germline-derived CDR1 and CDR2 are SNHLY and FYNNEI. The CDR3 is 14 residues long. DNA for the CDR3: TGTGCCAGCAGTGAAGGGGGAACGGGGCAGCCCCAGCATTTT. Translation: CASSEGGTGQPQHF.

This clone was picked up a small number of times. V is TRBV30 and J is TRBJ1-4; the match to TRBD1 covers 8 bases. Germline loops: CDR1 GTSNPN, CDR2 SVGIG (reference sequence). The CDR3 is made up of 15 amino acids. Trimming removed 4 bases from V and 7 bases from J; junction bases left unmatched: 11. The CDR3 DNA reads TGTGCCTGGAAAGGACAGGGATGGAATGGTGAAAAACTGTTTTTT. This translates into CAWKGQGWNGEKLFF.